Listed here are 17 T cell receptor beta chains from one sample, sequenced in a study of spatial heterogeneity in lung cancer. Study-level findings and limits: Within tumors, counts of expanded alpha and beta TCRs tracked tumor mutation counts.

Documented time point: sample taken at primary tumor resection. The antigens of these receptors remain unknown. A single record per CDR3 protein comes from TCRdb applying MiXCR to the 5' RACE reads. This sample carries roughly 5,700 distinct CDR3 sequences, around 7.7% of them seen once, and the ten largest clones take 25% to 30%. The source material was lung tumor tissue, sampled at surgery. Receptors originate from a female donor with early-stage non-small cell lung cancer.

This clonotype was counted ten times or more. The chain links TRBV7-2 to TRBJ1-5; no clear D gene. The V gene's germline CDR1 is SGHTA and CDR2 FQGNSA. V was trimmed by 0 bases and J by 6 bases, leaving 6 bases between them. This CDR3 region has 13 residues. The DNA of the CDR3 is TGTGCCAGCAGCTTAGCGGCAGCTCAGCCCCAGCATTTT. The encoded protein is CASSLAAAQPQHF.

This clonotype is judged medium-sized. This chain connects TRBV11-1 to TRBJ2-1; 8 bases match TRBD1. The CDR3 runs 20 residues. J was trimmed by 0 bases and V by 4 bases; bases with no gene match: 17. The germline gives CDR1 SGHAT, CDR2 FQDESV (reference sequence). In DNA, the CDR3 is TGTGCCAGCAGCTCGACCCTAGGGGGACAGGTGGAATACTCCTACAATGAGCAGTTCTTC. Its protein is CASSSTLGGQVEYSYNEQFF.

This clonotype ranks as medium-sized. CDR3 nucleotides: TGTGCCAGCAGCTTAAAAGGGTCGAGGGCCAACGTCCTGACTTTC. It encodes CASSLKGSRANVLTF. V and J are TRBV7-9 and TRBJ2-6; D unclear. The CDR3 loop spans 15 amino acids. CDR1 is SEHNR and CDR2 is FQNEAQ in the germline V gene (reference sequence). V lost 2 bases and J lost 5, with 10 bases in between.

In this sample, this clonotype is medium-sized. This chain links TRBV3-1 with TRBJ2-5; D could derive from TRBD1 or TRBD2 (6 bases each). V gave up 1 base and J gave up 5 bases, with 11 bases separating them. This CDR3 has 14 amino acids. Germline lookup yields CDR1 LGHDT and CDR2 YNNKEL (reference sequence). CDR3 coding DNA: TGTGCCAGCAGCCAAGTGGGGGGCAAGGAGACCCAGTACTTC. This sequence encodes CASSQVGGKETQYF.

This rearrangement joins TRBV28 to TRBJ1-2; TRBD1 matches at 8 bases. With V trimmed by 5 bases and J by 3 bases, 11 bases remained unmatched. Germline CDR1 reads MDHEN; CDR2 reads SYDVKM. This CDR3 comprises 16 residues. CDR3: CASSNRGQGGDYGYTF. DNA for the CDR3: TGTGCCAGCAGTAACAGAGGACAGGGAGGTGACTATGGCTACACCTTC.

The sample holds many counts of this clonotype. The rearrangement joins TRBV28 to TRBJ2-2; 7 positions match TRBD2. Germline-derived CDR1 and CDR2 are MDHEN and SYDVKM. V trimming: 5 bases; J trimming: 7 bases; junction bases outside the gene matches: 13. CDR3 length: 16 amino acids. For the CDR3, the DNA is TGTGCCAGCAGTGTTACGGGCGGGAGTGCGTACGGGGAGCTGTTTTTT. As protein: CASSVTGGSAYGELFF.

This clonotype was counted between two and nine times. The CDR3: CASSTPGANTGELFF. In DNA, the CDR3 is TGTGCCAGCAGCACCCCAGGCGCGAACACCGGGGAGCTGTTTTTT. The genes are TRBV5-6 and TRBJ2-2; D is unresolved. Germline V CDR1 and CDR2: SGHDT, YYEEEE. V was shortened by 4 bases and J by 0 bases, with 10 bases between the two germline ends. This CDR3 spans 15 amino acids.

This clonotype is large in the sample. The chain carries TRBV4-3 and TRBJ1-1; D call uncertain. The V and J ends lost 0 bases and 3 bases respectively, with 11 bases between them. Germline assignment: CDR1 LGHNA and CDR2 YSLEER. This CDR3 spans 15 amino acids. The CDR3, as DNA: TGCGCCAGCAGCCAAGAAATGGTCTCTTACACTGAAGCTTTCTTT. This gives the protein CASSQEMVSYTEAFF.

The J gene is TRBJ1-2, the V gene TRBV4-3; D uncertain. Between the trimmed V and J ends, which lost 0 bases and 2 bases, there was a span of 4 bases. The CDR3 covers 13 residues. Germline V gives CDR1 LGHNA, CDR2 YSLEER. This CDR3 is CASSQERNYGYTF. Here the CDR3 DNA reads TGCGCCAGCAGCCAAGAAAGAAACTATGGCTACACCTTC.

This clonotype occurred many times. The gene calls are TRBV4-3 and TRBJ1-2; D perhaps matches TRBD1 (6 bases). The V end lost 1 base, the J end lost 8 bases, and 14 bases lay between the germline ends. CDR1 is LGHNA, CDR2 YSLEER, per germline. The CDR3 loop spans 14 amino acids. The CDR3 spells CASSQGAGVGGYTF. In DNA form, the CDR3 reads TGCGCCAGCAGCCAAGGGGCAGGGGTTGGCGGCTACACCTTC.

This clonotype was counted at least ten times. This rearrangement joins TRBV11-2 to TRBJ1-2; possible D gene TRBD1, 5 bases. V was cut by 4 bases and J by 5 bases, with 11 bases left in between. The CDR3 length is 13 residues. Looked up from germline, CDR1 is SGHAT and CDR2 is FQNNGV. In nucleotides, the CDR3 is TGTGCCAGCAGCTCCCAGGGTCCATATGGCTACACCTTC. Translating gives CASSSQGPYGYTF.

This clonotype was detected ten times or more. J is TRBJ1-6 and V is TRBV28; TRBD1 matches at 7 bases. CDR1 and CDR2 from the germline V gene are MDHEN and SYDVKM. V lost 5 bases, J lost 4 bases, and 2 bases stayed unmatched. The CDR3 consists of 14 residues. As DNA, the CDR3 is TGTGCCAGCAGTGGGGACAGATATAATTCACCCCTCCACTTT. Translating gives CASSGDRYNSPLHF. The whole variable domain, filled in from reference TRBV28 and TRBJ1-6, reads DVKVTQSSRYLVKRTGEKVFLECVQDMDHENMFWYRQDPGLGLRLIYFSYDVKMKEKGDIPEGYSVSREKKERFSLILESASTNQTSMYLCASSGDRYNSPLHFGNGTRLTVT.

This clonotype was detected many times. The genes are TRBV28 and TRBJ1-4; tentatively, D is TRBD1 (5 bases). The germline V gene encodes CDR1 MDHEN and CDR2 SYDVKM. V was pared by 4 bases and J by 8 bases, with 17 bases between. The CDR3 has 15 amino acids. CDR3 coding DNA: TGTGCCAGCAGTTCCCTCGGGACGGCCAGGGAAAAACTGTTTTTT. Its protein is CASSSLGTAREKLFF.

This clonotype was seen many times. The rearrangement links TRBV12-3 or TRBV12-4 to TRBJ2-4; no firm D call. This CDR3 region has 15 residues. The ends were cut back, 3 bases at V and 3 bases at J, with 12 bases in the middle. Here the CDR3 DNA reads TGTGCCAGCAGTTTCCTACAACCGGGCAAAAACATTCAGTACTTC. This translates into CASSFLQPGKNIQYF.

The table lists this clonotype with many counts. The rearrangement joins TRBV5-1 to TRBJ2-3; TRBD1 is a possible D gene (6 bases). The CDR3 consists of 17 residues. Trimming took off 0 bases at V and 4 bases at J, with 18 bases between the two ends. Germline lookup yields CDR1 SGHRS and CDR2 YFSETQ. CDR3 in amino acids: CASSLAPRGSPADTQYF. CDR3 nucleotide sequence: TGCGCCAGCAGCTTGGCCCCCAGGGGCTCCCCTGCAGATACGCAGTATTTT. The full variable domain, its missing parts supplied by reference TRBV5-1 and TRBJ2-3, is KAGVTQTPRYLIKTRGQQVTLSCSPISGHRSVSWYQQTPGQGLQFLFEYFSETQRNKGNFPGRFSGRQFSNSRSEMNVSTLELGDSALYLCASSLAPRGSPADTQYFGPGTRLTVL.

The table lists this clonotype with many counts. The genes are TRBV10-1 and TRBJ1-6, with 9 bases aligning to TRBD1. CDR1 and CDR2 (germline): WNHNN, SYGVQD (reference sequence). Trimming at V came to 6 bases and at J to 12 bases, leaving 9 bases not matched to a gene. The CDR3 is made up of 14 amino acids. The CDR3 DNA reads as TGCGCCAGCAGCGAACAGGGGGCGAGAATACCCCTCCACTTT. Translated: CASSEQGARIPLHF.

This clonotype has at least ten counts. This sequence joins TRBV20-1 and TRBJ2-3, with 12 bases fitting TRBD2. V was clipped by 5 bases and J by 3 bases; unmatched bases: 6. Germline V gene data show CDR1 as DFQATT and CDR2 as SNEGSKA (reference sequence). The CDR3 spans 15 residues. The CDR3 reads CSAAPSGRATDTQYF. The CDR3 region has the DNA TGCAGTGCTGCCCCTAGCGGGAGGGCTACAGATACGCAGTATTTT.